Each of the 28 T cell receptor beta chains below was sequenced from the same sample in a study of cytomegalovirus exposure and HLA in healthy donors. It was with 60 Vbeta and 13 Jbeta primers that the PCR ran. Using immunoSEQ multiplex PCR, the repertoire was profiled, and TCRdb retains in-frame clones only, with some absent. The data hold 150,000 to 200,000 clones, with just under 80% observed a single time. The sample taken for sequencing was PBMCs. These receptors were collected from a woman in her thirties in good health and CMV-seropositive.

The CDR3 DNA follows: TGTGCCAGCAGGAGGGACAGGGTTAGCACTGAAGCTTTCTTT. Amino acids: CASRRDRVSTEAFF. The genes are TRBV6-1 and TRBJ1-1; 9 bases agree with TRBD1. In germline, CDR1 is MNHNS, CDR2 SASEGT. The junction had 6 bases not matched to a gene; V was cut back by 6 bases and J by 4 bases. This CDR3 contains 14 residues.

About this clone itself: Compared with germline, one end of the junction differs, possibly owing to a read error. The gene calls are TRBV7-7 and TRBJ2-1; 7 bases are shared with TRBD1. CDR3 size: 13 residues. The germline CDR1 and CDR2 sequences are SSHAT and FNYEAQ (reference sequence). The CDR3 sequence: CASSLEGGQTQFF. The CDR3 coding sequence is TGTGCTAGCAGCTTAGAAGGGGGACAGACACAGTTCTTC.

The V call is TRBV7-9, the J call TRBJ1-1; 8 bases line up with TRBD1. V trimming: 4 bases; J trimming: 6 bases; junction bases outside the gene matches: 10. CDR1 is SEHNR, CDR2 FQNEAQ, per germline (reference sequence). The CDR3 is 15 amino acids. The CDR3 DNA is TGTGCCAGCAGCTCACCCGAAGGACAGGGAGCTGAAGCTTTCTTT. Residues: CASSSPEGQGAEAFF.

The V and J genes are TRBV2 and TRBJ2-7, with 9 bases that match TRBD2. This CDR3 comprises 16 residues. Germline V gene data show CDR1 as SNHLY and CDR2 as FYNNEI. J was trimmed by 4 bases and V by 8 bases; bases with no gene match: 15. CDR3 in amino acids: CASGGGASGEVYEQYF. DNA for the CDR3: TGTGCCAGCGGAGGGGGGGCTAGCGGGGAGGTGTACGAGCAGTACTTC.

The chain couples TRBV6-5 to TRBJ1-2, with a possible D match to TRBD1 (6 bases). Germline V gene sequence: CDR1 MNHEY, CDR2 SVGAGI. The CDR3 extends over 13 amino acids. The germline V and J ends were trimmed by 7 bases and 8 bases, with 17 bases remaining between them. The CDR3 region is CASTPRGGLGYTF. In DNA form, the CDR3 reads TGTGCCAGCACCCCGAGGGGGGGCCTAGGCTACACCTTC.

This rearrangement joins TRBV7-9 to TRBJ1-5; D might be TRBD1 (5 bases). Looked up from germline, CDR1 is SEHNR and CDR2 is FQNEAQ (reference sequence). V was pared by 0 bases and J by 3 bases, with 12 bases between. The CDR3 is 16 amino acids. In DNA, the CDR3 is TGTGCCAGCAGCTTAGCGCTCGGGGGTAACAATCAGCCCCAGCATTTT. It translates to CASSLALGGNNQPQHF.

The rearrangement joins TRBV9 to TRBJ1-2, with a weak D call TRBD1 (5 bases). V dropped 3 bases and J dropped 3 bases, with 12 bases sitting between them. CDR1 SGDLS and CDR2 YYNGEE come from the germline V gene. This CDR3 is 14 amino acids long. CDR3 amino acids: CASSAAGTYYGYTF. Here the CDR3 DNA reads TGTGCCAGCAGCGCGGCCGGGACTTACTATGGCTACACCTTC.

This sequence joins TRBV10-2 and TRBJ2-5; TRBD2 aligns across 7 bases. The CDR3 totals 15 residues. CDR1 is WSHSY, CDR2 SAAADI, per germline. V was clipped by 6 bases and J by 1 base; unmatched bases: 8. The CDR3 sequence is CASRGGRALQETQYF. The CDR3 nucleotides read TGCGCCAGCAGGGGTGGGAGGGCCCTCCAAGAGACCCAGTACTTC.

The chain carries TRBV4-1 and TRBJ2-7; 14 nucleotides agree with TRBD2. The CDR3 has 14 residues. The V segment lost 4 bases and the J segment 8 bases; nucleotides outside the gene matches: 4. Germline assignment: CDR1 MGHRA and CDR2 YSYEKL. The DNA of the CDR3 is TGCGCCAGCAGCCGGACTAGCGGGAGGAAAAAGCAGTACTTC. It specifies CASSRTSGRKKQYF.

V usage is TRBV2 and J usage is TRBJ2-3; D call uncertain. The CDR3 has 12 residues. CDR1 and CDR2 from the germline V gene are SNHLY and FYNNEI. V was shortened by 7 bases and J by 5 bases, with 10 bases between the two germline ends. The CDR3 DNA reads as TGTGCCAGCAACGAGCCGGTAGATACGCAGTATTTT. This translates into CASNEPVDTQYF.

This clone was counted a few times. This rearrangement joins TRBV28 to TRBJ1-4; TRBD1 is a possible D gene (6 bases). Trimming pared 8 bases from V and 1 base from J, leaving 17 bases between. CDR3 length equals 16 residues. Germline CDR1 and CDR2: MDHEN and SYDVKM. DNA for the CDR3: TGTGCCAGCCTGGGACATCCGCTCCTAACTAATGAAAAACTGTTTTTT. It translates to CASLGHPLLTNEKLFF.

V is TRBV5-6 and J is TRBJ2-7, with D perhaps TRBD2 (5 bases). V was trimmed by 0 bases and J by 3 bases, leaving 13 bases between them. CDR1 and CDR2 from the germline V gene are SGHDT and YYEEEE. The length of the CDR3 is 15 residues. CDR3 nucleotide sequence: TGTGCCAGCAGCTTGGTCGGGGTGGGAAACTACGAGCAGTACTTC. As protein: CASSLVGVGNYEQYF.

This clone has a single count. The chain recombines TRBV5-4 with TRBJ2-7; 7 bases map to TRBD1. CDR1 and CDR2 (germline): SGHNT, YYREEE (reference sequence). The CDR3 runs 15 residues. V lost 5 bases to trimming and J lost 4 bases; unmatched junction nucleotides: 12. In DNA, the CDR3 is TGTGCCAGCAGTCCTAACTGGGGGACAGATTACGAGCAGTACTTC. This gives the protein CASSPNWGTDYEQYF.

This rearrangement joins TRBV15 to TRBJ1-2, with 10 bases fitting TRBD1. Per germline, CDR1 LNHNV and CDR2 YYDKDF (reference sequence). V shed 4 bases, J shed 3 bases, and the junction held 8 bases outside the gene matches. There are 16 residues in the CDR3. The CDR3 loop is CATSNPDRGYDYGYTF. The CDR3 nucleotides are TGTGCCACCAGCAATCCGGACAGGGGGTACGACTATGGCTACACCTTC.

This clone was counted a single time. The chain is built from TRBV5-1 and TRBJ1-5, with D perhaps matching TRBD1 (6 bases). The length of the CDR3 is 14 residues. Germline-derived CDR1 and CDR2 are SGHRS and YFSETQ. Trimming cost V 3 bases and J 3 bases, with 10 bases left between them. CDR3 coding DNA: TGCGCCAGCAGCTCCGGACAGTCCAATCAGCCCCAGCATTTT. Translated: CASSSGQSNQPQHF. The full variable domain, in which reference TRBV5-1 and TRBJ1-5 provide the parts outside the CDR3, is KAGVTQTPRYLIKTRGQQVTLSCSPISGHRSVSWYQQTPGQGLQFLFEYFSETQRNKGNFPGRFSGRQFSNSRSEMNVSTLELGDSALYLCASSSGQSNQPQHFGDGTRLSIL.

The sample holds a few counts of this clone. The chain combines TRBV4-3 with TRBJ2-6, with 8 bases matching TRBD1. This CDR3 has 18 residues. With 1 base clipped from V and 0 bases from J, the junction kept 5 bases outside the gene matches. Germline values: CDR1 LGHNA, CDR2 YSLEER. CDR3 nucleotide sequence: TGCGCCAGCAGCCAAGCCAGGGGGCCACTCTCTGGGGCCAACGTCCTGACTTTC. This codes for CASSQARGPLSGANVLTF.

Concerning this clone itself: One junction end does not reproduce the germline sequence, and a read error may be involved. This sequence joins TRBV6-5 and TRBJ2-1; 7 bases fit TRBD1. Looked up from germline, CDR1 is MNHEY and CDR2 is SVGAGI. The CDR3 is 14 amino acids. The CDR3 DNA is TGTGCCAGCAGTTATCGGACAGGCTACAATGAGCGGTTCTTC. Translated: CASSYRTGYNERFF.

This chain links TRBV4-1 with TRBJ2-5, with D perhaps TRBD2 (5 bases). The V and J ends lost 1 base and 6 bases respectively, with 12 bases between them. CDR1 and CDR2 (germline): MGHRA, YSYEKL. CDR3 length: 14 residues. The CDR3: CASSQVGSVKTQYF. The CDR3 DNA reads TGCGCCAGCAGCCAAGTGGGTAGCGTAAAGACCCAGTACTTC.

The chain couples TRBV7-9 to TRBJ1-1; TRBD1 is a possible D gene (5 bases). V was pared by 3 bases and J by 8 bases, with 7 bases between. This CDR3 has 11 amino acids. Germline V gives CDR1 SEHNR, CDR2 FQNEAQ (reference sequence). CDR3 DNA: TGTGCCAGCAGCTTCGGGGGGGAAGCTTTCTTT. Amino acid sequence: CASSFGGEAFF.

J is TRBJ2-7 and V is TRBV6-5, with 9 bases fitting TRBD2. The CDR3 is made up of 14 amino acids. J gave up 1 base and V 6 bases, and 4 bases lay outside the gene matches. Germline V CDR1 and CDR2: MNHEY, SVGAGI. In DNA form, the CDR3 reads TGTGCCAGCAGCCGCGGGGGGGCTTCCTACGAGCAGTACTTC. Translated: CASSRGGASYEQYF.

The CDR3 coding sequence is TGTGCCATCAGGGCACTAGCGGGGGGGATGAACACCGGGGAGCTGTTTTTT. Amino acids: CAIRALAGGMNTGELFF. The chain is built from TRBV10-3 and TRBJ2-2, with TRBD2 matching 13 bases. CDR1 is ENHRY, CDR2 SYGVKD, per germline. The trim removed 6 bases at V and 1 base at J, leaving 5 bases unmatched. This CDR3 has 17 residues.

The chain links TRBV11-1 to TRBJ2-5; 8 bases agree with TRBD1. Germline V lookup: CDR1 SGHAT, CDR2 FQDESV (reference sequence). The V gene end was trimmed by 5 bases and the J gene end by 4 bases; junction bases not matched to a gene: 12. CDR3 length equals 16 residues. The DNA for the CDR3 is TGTGCCAGCAGCCTCATACAGACAGGGGTCTCAGAGACCCAGTACTTC. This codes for CASSLIQTGVSETQYF. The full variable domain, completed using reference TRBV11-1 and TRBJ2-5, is EAEVAQSPRYKITEKSQAVAFWCDPISGHATLYWYRQILGQGPELLVQFQDESVVDDSQLPKDRFSAERLKGVDSTLKIQPAELGDSAMYLCASSLIQTGVSETQYFGPGTRLLVL.

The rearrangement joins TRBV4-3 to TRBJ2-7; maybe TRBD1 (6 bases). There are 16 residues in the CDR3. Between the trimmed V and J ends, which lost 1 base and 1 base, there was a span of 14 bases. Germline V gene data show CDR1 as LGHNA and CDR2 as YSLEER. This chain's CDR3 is CASSQVVQGPSYEQYF. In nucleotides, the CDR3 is TGCGCCAGCAGCCAAGTAGTACAGGGTCCTTCCTACGAGCAGTACTTC.

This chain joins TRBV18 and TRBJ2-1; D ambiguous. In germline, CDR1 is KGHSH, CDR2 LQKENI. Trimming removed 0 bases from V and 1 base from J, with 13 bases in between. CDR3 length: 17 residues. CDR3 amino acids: CASSPPNGLRSYNEQFF. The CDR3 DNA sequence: TGTGCCAGCTCACCACCGAATGGGCTTCGATCCTACAATGAGCAGTTCTTC. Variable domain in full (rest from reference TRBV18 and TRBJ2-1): NAGVMQNPRHLVRRRGQEARLRCSPMKGHSHVYWYRQLPEEGLKFMVYLQKENIIDESGMPKERFSAEFPKEGPSILRIQQVVRGDSAAYFCASSPPNGLRSYNEQFFGPGTRLTVL.

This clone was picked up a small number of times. CDR3 region: CASGTSGNPDTQYF. CDR3 DNA: TGTGCCAGCGGGACTAGCGGGAACCCAGATACGCAGTATTTT. The chain couples TRBV27 to TRBJ2-3; 13 nucleotides match TRBD2. The CDR3 has 14 residues. Germline lookup yields CDR1 MNHEY and CDR2 SMNVEV (reference sequence). V gave up 8 bases and J gave up 4 bases; unmatched junction bases: 3.

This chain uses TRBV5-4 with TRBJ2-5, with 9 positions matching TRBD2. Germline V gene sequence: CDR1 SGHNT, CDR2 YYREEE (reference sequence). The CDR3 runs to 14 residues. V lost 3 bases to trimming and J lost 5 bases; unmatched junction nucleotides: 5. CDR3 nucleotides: TGTGCCAGCAGCTCCCCGGGACTAGCTGAGACCCAGTACTTC. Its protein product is CASSSPGLAETQYF.

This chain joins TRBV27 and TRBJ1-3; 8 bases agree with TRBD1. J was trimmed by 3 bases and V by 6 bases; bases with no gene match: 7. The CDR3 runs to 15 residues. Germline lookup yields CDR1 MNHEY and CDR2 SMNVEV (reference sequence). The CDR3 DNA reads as TGTGCCAGCAGCCCCTCTGGGACAGGTGGAAACACCATATATTTT. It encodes CASSPSGTGGNTIYF.

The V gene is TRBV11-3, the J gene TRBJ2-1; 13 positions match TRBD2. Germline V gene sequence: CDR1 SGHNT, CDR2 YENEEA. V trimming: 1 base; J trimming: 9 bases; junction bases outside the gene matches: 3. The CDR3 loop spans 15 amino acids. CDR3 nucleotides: TGTGCCAGCAGCTTAGGGACTAGCGGGAGCGGTGAGCAGTTCTTC. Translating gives CASSLGTSGSGEQFF.